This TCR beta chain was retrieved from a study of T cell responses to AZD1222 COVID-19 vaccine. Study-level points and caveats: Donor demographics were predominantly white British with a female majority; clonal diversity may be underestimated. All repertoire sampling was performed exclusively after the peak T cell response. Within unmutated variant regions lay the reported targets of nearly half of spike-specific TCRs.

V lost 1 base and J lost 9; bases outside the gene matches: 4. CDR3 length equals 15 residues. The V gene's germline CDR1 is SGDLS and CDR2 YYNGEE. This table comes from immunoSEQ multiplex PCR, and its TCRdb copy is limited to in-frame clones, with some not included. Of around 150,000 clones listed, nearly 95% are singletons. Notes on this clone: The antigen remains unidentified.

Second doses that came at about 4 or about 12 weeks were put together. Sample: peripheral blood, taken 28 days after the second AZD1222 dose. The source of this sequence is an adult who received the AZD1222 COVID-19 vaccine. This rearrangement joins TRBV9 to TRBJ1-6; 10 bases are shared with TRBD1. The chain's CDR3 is CASSVRTGGSSPLHF. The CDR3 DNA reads TGTGCCAGCAGCGTAAGGACAGGGGGTAGTTCACCCCTCCACTTT.